The 30 T cell receptor beta chains given below trace back to one sample, sequenced in a study of blood T cell repertoires in COVID-19. Measured with immunoSEQ multiplex PCR; TCRdb has only the in-frame clones, and not every one. Of 81,000 or so clones in the sample, approximately 92% are singletons; the top ten hold around 6%. Sequencing was performed on peripheral blood. All receptors derive from a woman aged 60 to 75 with active COVID-19.

The chain carries TRBV3-1 (or the pseudogene TRBV3-2) and TRBJ1-5; D not resolved. The CDR3 sequence is 13 residues long. V shed 4 bases and J shed 7 bases, with 11 bases lying between them. Germline V gene lookup returns CDR1 LGHDT and CDR2 YNNKEL (reference sequence). The CDR3 protein is CASSREGGQPQHF. CDR3 bases: TGTGCCAGCAGCCGGGAGGGAGGACAGCCCCAGCATTTT.

By share of the sample, this clone is medium-sized. The chain recombines TRBV10-3 with TRBJ2-7; TRBD1 matches 7 bases. CDR1 and CDR2 from the germline V gene are ENHRY and SYGVKD. The CDR3 runs to 15 residues. V dropped 4 bases and J dropped 3; count of bases not matched to a gene: 9. The CDR3 loop reads CAISVLRDSSYEQYF. As DNA, the CDR3 is TGTGCCATCAGTGTTCTCCGGGACAGCAGCTACGAGCAGTACTTC.

The chain combines TRBV10-3 with TRBJ1-6; D uncertain. V lost 10 bases and J lost 0, with 10 bases in between. The CDR3 sequence is 14 residues long. Germline V gene sequence: CDR1 ENHRY, CDR2 SYGVKD. CDR3 in amino acids: CATTSSSYNSPLHF. The DNA for the CDR3 is TGTGCCACGACTTCCAGCTCCTATAATTCACCCCTCCACTTT.

The rearrangement links TRBV7-2 to TRBJ1-1; 7 bases are a match to TRBD1. Trimming at V came to 5 bases and at J to 6 bases, leaving 18 bases not matched to a gene. CDR3 length: 17 residues. Germline CDR1 and CDR2: SGHTA and FQGNSA. CDR3 protein: CASSGRVLQGFYAEAFF. The CDR3 nucleotides read TGTGCCAGCAGCGGTAGGGTCCTACAGGGGTTCTACGCTGAAGCTTTCTTT.

The rearrangement joins TRBV7-9 to TRBJ1-4, with D perhaps matching TRBD1 (5 bases). This CDR3 comprises 13 residues. CDR1 and CDR2 from the germline V gene are SEHNR and FQNEAQ (reference sequence). V lost 5 bases and J 9 bases, leaving 13 bases between the germline ends. The CDR3 protein is CASSPGLSKKLFF. CDR3 nucleotides: TGTGCCAGCAGCCCGGGACTGTCGAAAAAACTGTTTTTT.

This chain uses TRBV24-1 with TRBJ2-1; 9 nucleotides line up with TRBD2. V shed 6 bases and J 7 bases; nucleotides not matched to a gene: 12. This CDR3 comprises 16 residues. Germline CDR1 reads KGHDR; CDR2 reads SFDVKD. The CDR3 DNA follows: TGTGCCACCAGTCCAGCGGGGGGCCCTTCTGGTAATGAGCAGTTCTTC. Encoded protein: CATSPAGGPSGNEQFF.

This rearrangement joins TRBV2 to TRBJ2-7; 10 bases map to TRBD2. The CDR3 covers 13 residues. Germline lookup yields CDR1 SNHLY and CDR2 FYNNEI. V dropped 4 bases and J dropped 7; count of bases not matched to a gene: 4. The CDR3: CASSVQREGEQYF. Here the CDR3 DNA reads TGTGCCAGCAGTGTACAGCGGGAGGGTGAGCAGTACTTC. The complete variable domain, with remaining parts taken from reference TRBV2 and TRBJ2-7, reads EPEVTQTPSHQVTQMGQEVILRCVPISNHLYFYWYRQILGQKVEFLVSFYNNEISEKSEIFDDQFSVERPDGSNFTLKIRSTKLEDSAMYFCASSVQREGEQYFGPGTRLTVT.

A few counts support this clone. The rearrangement joins TRBV6-5 to TRBJ2-7, with no clear D. Germline-derived CDR1 and CDR2 are MNHEY and SVGAGI. This CDR3 is built from 12 residues. V gave up 4 bases and J gave up 6 bases, with 10 bases separating them. The CDR3 here is CASSWNGAEQYF. The CDR3 DNA reads as TGTGCCAGCAGTTGGAATGGAGCCGAGCAGTACTTC.

The rearrangement uses TRBV6-5 and TRBJ2-7; tentatively, D is TRBD2 (5 bases). Trimming removed 8 bases from V and 2 bases from J, with 10 bases in between. The length of the CDR3 is 12 residues. CDR1 and CDR2 from the germline V gene are MNHEY and SVGAGI. CDR3 coding DNA: TGTGCCAGCGGAGAGGGCCCCTACGAGCAGTACTTC. This codes for CASGEGPYEQYF.

DNA of the CDR3: TGTGCCAGCAGCCAGTCTAACTCCTACGAGCAGTACTTC. Its protein is CASSQSNSYEQYF. The V and J genes are TRBV3-1 (or the pseudogene TRBV3-2) and TRBJ2-7; D remains ambiguous. Germline-derived CDR1 and CDR2 are LGHDT and YNNKEL (reference sequence). The CDR3 runs to 13 residues. V was pared by 3 bases and J by 0 bases, with 6 bases between.

This CDR3 reads CASSIGDRVSTEAFF. CDR3 sequence (DNA): TGTGCCAGTAGTATAGGGGACAGGGTTAGCACTGAAGCTTTCTTT. The rearrangement joins TRBV19 to TRBJ1-1, with TRBD1 identical over 9 bases. Germline V CDR1 and CDR2: LNHDA, SQIVND (reference sequence). V shed 1 base, J shed 4 bases, and the junction held 4 bases outside the gene matches. The CDR3 extends over 15 amino acids.

The chain has TRBV4-3 and TRBJ1-1; 11 bases map to TRBD1. The CDR3 runs 17 residues. With V trimmed by 4 bases and J by 6 bases, 13 bases remained unmatched. Germline V gene lookup returns CDR1 LGHNA and CDR2 YSLEER. The CDR3 DNA reads TGCGCCAGCAGCCCCGCTCCCGGGACAGGGGGAAACGCTGAAGCTTTCTTT. Its protein is CASSPAPGTGGNAEAFF.

The chain combines TRBV5-4 with TRBJ2-1; maybe TRBD2 (5 bases). The CDR3 consists of 16 residues. Germline values: CDR1 SGHNT, CDR2 YYREEE (reference sequence). The V gene lost 4 bases and the J gene lost 1 base, with 15 bases spanning the gap. The CDR3 sequence: CASSPLSRTSYNEQFF. The DNA of the CDR3 is TGTGCCAGCAGCCCCCTGTCCCGGACTTCCTACAATGAGCAGTTCTTC.

The V and J genes are TRBV9 and TRBJ2-2; 9 nucleotides match TRBD2. CDR3 size: 18 residues. The junction had 12 bases not matched to a gene; V was cut back by 4 bases and J by 2 bases. CDR1 is SGDLS and CDR2 is YYNGEE in the germline V gene. The CDR3 loop reads CASSPRGAGGPNTGELFF. The CDR3 DNA is TGTGCCAGCAGCCCCCGGGGAGCGGGGGGCCCAAACACCGGGGAGCTGTTTTTT.

This clone was observed a single time. The chain joins TRBV27 to TRBJ2-2, with 12 bases lining up with TRBD2. V dropped 7 bases and J dropped 3; count of bases not matched to a gene: 9. CDR1 MNHEY and CDR2 SMNVEV come from the germline V gene (reference sequence). The CDR3 extends over 17 amino acids. DNA for the CDR3: TGTGCCAGCACGGTGCTAGCGGGAGGGCCCCACACCGGGGAGCTGTTTTTT. Translating it yields CASTVLAGGPHTGELFF.

The chain links TRBV7-3 to TRBJ2-3; maybe TRBD2 (6 bases). The CDR3 extends over 14 amino acids. Trimming stripped 6 bases from V and 4 bases from J, with 14 bases between. CDR1 and CDR2 (germline): SGHTA, FQGTGA. This CDR3 reads CASSPGPGADTQYF. CDR3 bases: TGTGCCAGCAGTCCCGGACCGGGGGCAGATACGCAGTATTTT.

The genes are TRBV6-6 and TRBJ1-1; no reliable D call. V lost 6 bases and J lost 2, with 16 bases in between. In germline, CDR1 is MNHNY, CDR2 SVGAGI (reference sequence). The CDR3 runs 15 residues. This CDR3 reads CASRPPEGPNTEAFF. CDR3 DNA sequence: TGTGCCAGCAGGCCCCCGGAGGGTCCTAACACTGAAGCTTTCTTT.

In its sample, this clone was seen a few times. The V call is TRBV5-4, the J call TRBJ1-5; D remains ambiguous. CDR1 and CDR2 from the germline V gene are SGHNT and YYREEE (reference sequence). V was clipped by 0 bases and J by 11 bases, with 9 bases between them. The CDR3 is 12 residues long. CDR3: CASSLDPRAQHF. CDR3 nucleotides: TGTGCCAGCAGCTTGGACCCCCGAGCCCAGCATTTT.

This clone was picked up one time. The V call is TRBV6-6, the J call TRBJ1-2; TRBD1 matches 8 bases. The CDR3 sequence is 15 residues long. From germline, CDR1 is MNHNY and CDR2 SVGAGI (reference sequence). Germline trimming cut 6 bases from V and 1 base from J; bases unmatched to any gene: 7. The CDR3 reads CASSLGQGFNYGYTF. CDR3 sequence (DNA): TGTGCCAGCAGCCTAGGACAGGGATTTAACTATGGCTACACCTTC.

This rearrangement joins TRBV19 to TRBJ1-6; D gene unclear. The CDR3 loop spans 13 amino acids. Trimming cost V 3 bases and J 10 bases, with 10 bases left between them. Germline V gene lookup returns CDR1 LNHDA and CDR2 SQIVND (reference sequence). CDR3 bases: TGTGCCAGTAGTATCTCCTCGGGGTCACCCCTCCACTTT. As protein: CASSISSGSPLHF. The entire variable domain, with the rest obtained from reference TRBV19 and TRBJ1-6, is as follows: DGGITQSPKYLFRKEGQNVTLSCEQNLNHDAMYWYRQDPGQGLRLIYYSQIVNDFQKGDIAEGYSVSREKKESFPLTVTSAQKNPTAFYLCASSISSGSPLHFGNGTRLTVT.

The rearrangement uses TRBV7-8 and TRBJ2-2; 9 bases agree with TRBD2. The V and J ends lost 8 bases and 0 bases, in that order; junction bases with no gene match: 16. This CDR3 is 19 amino acids long. The germline V gene has CDR1 SGHVS and CDR2 FQNEAQ. The CDR3 here is CASGTAGAGGPTNTGELFF. CDR3 DNA: TGTGCCAGCGGCACCGCGGGTGCGGGAGGGCCTACGAACACCGGGGAGCTGTTTTTT.

V usage is TRBV6-2 or TRBV6-3 and J usage is TRBJ2-1; a weak D match, TRBD1 (6 bases). This CDR3 has 18 residues. The germline gives CDR1 MNHEY, CDR2 SVGEGT. V was pared by 0 bases and J by 6 bases, with 21 bases between. CDR3 sequence reads: CASSYSRWRGKGGNEQFF. The CDR3 DNA reads TGTGCCAGCAGTTACTCGAGGTGGCGTGGTAAAGGGGGCAATGAGCAGTTCTTC.

A note on this clone: One end of the junction varies from germline; a read error may be responsible. The rearrangement joins TRBV27 to TRBJ1-2; D possibly corresponds to TRBD1 (6 bases). CDR1 MNHEY and CDR2 SMNVEV come from the germline V gene (reference sequence). CDR3 size: 13 residues. In DNA form, the CDR3 reads TGTGCCAGCAGTTACCAGGGGAACTCTGGCTACACCTTC. Its translation: CASSYQGNSGYTF.

The rearrangement links TRBV7-2 to TRBJ1-6; TRBD1 agrees at 7 bases. This CDR3 has 17 amino acids. In germline, CDR1 is SGHTA, CDR2 FQGNSA. Unmatched junction bases numbered 12, after V lost 3 bases and J lost 7 bases. The CDR3 nucleotides are TGTGCCAGCAGCTTTAACCCCCCTGGCAGGGGGAATTCACCCCTCCACTTT. It codes for CASSFNPPGRGNSPLHF.

This chain links TRBV6-2 or TRBV6-3 with TRBJ2-7; D is undetermined. The ends were cut back, 2 bases at V and 5 bases at J, with 4 bases in the middle. CDR3 length: 11 residues. Germline V gene data show CDR1 as MNHEY and CDR2 as SVGEGT. The CDR3 DNA sequence: TGTGCCAGCAGTTACGCGCACGAGCAGTACTTC. Translating gives CASSYAHEQYF.

V usage is TRBV28 and J usage is TRBJ2-1; 9 bases fit TRBD1. The germline V gene encodes CDR1 MDHEN and CDR2 SYDVKM. Germline trimming cut 6 bases from V and 8 bases from J; bases unmatched to any gene: 14. The CDR3 sequence is 16 residues long. The CDR3 loop is CASSPTGTGNWYEQFF. DNA of the CDR3: TGTGCCAGCAGCCCCACCGGGACAGGGAATTGGTATGAGCAGTTCTTC.

The chain recombines TRBV5-5 with TRBJ2-1; D gene ambiguous. Trimming took off 0 bases at V and 5 bases at J, with 12 bases between the two ends. There are 15 residues in the CDR3. Germline CDR1 and CDR2: SGHKS and YYEKEE (reference sequence). The CDR3 DNA is TGTGCCAGCAGCTTGGCCCAGGCTCGAAACAATGAGCAGTTCTTC. This sequence encodes CASSLAQARNNEQFF.

The rearrangement links TRBV12-5 to TRBJ1-1; D perhaps matches TRBD1 (6 bases). Trimming pared 5 bases from V and 4 bases from J, leaving 8 bases between. Germline CDR1 reads LGHNT; CDR2 reads FRNRAP. CDR3 length equals 12 residues. CDR3 DNA: TGTGCTAGTGGTACAGGGTTCACTGAAGCTTTCTTT. Translating it yields CASGTGFTEAFF.

The V and J genes are TRBV21-1 and TRBJ2-7; the table's D gene call, TRBD2, was not cross checked with the DNA. TRBV21-1 is a listed pseudogene. The CDR3 consists of 16 residues. This CDR3 reads CASGLGTSGGTYEQYF. CDR3 sequence (DNA): TGTGCCAGCGGGTTGGGGACTAGCGGGGGGACCTACGAGCAGTACTTC.

The chain combines TRBV19 with TRBJ1-5; 7 bases are a match to TRBD1. The CDR3 loop spans 15 amino acids. J was trimmed by 2 bases and V by 5 bases; bases with no gene match: 6. Germline lookup yields CDR1 LNHDA and CDR2 SQIVND (reference sequence). The CDR3 reads CASSSQGVGNQPQHF. The CDR3, as DNA: TGTGCCAGTAGTTCCCAGGGGGTCGGCAATCAGCCCCAGCATTTT. Combining the CDR3 with reference TRBV19 and TRBJ1-5 gives the whole variable domain DGGITQSPKYLFRKEGQNVTLSCEQNLNHDAMYWYRQDPGQGLRLIYYSQIVNDFQKGDIAEGYSVSREKKESFPLTVTSAQKNPTAFYLCASSSQGVGNQPQHFGDGTRLSIL.